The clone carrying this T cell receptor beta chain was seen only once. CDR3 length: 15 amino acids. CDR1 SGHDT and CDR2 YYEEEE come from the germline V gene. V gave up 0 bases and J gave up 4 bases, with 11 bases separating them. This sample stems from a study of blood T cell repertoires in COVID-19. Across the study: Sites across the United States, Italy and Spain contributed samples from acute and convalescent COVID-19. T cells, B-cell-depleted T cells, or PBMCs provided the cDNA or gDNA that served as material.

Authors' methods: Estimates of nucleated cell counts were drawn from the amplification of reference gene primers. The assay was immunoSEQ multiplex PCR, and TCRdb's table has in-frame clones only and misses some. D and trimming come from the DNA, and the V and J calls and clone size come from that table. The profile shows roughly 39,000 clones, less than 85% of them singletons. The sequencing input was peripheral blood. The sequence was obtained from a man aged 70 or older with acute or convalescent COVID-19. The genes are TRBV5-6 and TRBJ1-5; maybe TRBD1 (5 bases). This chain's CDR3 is CASSLVGRTNQPQHF. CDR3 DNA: TGTGCCAGCAGCTTGGTAGGACGGACAAATCAGCCCCAGCATTTT. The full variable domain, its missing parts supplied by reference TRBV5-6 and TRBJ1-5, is DAGVTQSPTHLIKTRGQQVTLRCSPKSGHDTVSWYQQALGQGPQFIFQYYEEEERQRGNFPDRFSGHQFPNYSSELNVNALLLGDSALYLCASSLVGRTNQPQHFGDGTRLSIL.